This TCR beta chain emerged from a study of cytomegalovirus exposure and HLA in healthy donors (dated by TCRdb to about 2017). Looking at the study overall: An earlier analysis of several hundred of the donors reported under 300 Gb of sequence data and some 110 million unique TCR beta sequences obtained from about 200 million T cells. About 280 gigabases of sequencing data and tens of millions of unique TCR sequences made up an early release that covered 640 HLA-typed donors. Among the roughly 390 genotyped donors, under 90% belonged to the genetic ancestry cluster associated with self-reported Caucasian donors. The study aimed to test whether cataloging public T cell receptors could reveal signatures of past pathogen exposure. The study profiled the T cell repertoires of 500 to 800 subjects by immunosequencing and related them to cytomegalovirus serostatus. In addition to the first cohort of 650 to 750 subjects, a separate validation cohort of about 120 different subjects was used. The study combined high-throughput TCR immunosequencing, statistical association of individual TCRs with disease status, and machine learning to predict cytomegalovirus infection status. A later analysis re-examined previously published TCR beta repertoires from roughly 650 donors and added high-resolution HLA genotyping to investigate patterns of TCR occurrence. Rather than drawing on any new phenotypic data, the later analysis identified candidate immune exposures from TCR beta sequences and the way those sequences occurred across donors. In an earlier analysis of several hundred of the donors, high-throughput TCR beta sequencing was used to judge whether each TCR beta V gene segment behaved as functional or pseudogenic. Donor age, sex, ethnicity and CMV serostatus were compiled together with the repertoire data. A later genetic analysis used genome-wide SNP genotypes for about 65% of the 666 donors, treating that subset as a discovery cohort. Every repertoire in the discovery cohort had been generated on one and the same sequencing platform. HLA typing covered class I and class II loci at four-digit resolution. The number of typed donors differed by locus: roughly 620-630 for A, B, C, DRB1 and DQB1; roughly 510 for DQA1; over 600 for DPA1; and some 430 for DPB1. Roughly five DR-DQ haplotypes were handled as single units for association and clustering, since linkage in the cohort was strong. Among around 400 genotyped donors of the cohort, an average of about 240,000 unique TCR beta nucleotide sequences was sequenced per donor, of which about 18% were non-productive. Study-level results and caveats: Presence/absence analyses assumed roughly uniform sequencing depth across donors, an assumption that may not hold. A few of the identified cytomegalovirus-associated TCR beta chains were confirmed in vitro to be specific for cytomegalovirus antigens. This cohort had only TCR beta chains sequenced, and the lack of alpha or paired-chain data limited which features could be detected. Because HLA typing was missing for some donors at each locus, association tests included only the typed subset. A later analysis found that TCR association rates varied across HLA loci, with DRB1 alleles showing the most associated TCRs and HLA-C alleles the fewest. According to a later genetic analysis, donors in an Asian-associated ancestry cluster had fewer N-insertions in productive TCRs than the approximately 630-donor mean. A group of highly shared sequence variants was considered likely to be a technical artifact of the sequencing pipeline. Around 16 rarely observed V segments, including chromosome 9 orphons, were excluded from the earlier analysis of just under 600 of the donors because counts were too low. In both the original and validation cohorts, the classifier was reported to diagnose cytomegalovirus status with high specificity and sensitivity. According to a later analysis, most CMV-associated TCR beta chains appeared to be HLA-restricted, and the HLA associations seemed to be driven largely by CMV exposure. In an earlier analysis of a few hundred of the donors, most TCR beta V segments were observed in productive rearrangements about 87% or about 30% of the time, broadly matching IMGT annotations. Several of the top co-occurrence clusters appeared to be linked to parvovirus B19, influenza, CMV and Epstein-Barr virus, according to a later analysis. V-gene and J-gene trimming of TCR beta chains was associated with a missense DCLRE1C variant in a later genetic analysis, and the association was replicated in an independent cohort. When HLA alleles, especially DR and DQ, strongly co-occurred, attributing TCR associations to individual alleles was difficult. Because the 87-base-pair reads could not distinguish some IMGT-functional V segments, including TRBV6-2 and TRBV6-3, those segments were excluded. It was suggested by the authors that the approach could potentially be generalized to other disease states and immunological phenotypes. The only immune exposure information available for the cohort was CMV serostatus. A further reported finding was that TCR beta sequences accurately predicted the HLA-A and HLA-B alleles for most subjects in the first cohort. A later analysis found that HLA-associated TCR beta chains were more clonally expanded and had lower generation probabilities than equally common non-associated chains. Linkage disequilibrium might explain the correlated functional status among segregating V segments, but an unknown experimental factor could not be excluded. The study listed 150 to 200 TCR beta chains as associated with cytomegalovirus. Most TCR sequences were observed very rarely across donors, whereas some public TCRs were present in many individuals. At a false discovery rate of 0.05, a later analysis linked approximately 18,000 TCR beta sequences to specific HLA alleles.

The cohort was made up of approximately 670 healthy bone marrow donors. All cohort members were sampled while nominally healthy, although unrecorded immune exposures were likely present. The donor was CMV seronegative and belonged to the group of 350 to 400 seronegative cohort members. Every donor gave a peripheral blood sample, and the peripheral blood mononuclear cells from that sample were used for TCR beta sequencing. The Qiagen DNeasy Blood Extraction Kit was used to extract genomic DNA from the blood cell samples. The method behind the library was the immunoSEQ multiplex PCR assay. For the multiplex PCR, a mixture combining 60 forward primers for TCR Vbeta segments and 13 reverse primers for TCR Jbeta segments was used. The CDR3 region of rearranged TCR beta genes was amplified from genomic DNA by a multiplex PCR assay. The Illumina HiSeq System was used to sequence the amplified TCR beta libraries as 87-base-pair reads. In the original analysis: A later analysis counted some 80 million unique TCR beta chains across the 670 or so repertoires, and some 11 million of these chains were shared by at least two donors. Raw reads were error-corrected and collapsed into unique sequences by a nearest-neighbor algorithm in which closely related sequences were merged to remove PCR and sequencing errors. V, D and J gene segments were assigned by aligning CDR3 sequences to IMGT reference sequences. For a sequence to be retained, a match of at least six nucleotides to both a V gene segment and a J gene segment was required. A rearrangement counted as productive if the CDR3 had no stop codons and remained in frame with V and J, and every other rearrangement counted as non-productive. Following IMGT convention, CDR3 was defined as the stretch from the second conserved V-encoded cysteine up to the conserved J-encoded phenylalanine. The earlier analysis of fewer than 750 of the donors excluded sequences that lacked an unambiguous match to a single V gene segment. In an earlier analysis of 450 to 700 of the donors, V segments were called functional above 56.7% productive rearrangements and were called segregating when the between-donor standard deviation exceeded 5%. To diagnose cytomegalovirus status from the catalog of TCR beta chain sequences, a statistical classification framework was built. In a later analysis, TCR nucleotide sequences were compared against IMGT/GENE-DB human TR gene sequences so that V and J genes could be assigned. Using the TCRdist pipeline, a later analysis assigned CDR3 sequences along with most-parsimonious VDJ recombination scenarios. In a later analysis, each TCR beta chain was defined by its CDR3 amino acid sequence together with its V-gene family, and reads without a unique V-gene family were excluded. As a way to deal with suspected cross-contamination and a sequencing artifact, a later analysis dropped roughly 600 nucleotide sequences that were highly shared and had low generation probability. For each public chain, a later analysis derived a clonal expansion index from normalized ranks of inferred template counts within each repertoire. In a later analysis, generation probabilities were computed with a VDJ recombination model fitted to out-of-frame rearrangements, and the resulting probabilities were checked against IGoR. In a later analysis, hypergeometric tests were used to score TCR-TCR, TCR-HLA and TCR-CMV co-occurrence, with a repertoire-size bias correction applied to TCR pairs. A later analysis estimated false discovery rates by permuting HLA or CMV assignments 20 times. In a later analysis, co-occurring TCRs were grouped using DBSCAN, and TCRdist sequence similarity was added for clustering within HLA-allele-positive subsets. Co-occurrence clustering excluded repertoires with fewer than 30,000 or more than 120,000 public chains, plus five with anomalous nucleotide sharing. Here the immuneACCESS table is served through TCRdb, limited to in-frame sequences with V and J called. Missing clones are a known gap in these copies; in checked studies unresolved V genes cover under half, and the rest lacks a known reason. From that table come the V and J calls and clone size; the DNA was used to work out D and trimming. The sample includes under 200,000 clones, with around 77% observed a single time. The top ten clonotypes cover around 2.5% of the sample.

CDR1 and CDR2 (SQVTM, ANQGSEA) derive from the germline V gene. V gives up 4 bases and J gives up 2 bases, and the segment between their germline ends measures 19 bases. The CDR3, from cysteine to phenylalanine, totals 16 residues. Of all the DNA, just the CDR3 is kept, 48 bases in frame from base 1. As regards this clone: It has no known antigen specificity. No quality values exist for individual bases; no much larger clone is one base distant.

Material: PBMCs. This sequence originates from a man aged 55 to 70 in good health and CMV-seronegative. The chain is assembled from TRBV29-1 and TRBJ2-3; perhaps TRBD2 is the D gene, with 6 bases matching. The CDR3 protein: CSVGGVATAITDTQYF. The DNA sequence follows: TGCAGCGTTGGGGGGGTGGCTACCGCCATCACAGATACGCAGTATTTT.